One and the same sample provided the 26 T cell receptor beta chains below, sequenced in a study of blood T cells in healthy people across ages. Together with a sample-barcoded 5' primer, a J-beta primer mix was included in a second PCR lasting about 6 to 11 cycles. TCRdb independently ran MiXCR on the 5' RACE reads; one entry per CDR3 protein. The repertoire holds roughly 1.5 million distinct CDR3 sequences, with under 55% as singletons. Sequenced: blood. These receptor sequences come from a young woman in good health.

This rearrangement joins TRBV6-2 or TRBV6-3 to TRBJ1-5, with unresolved D. CDR1 is MNHEY and CDR2 is SVGEGT in the germline V gene. The CDR3 runs to 16 residues. V shed 2 bases and J shed 3 bases, with 14 bases lying between them. The CDR3 region is CASSYLGPTYNQPQHF. In DNA, the CDR3 is TGTGCCAGCAGTTACCTGGGTCCAACGTACAATCAGCCCCAGCATTTT.

This chain uses TRBV29-1 with TRBJ2-7; perhaps TRBD1 as D (6 bases). TRBJ2-5 matches the DNA end more closely, so the J call is doubtful. The CDR3 sequence is 14 residues long. Germline V gene data show CDR1 as SQVTM and CDR2 as ANQGSEA. The CDR3 DNA reads as TGCAGCGGCCGCAAGGGGGTAGACGATGGGACCCAGTACTTC. It codes for CSGRKGVDDGTQYF.

The J gene is TRBJ2-5, the V gene TRBV11-2, with TRBD1 matching over 8 bases. There are 16 residues in the CDR3. The V gene's germline CDR1 is SGHAT and CDR2 FQNNGV. J gave up 4 bases and V 2 bases, and 9 bases lay outside the gene matches. CDR3 loop: CASSLTQGAFLETQYF. The CDR3 coding sequence is TGTGCCAGCAGCTTAACGCAGGGGGCGTTTTTAGAGACCCAGTACTTC. The full variable domain, its missing parts supplied by reference TRBV11-2 and TRBJ2-5, is EAGVAQSPRYKIIEKRQSVAFWCNPISGHATLYWYQQILGQGPKLLIQFQNNGVVDDSQLPKDRFSAERLKGVDSTLKIQPAKLEDSAVYLCASSLTQGAFLETQYFGPGTRLLVL.

This chain joins TRBV28 and TRBJ1-2; tentative D call: TRBD1 (5 bases). Germline-derived CDR1 and CDR2 are MDHEN and SYDVKM. V dropped 5 bases and J dropped 8 bases, with 21 bases sitting between them. The CDR3 consists of 15 residues. The CDR3 nucleotides are TGTGCCAGCAGTCAACGTGGGACGGACCCTCACGGCTACACCTTC. Amino acid sequence: CASSQRGTDPHGYTF.

CDR3: CASSGALSDEQYF. The CDR3 DNA reads as TGTGCCAGCAGTGGGGCCTTGTCGGACGAGCAGTACTTC. The chain couples TRBV12-3 or TRBV12-4 to TRBJ2-4, with a tentative D call TRBD1 (5 bases). The DNA end is more similar to TRBJ2-7, so the J call may be wrong. CDR3 length: 13 amino acids.

This chain uses TRBV11-2 with TRBJ2-7; D gene uncertain. CDR3 length: 15 amino acids. Trimming cost V 0 bases and J 0 bases, with 9 bases left between them. Germline V lookup: CDR1 SGHAT, CDR2 FQNNGV. In DNA, the CDR3 is TGTGCCAGCAGCTTAGACAGGCAGAGCTCCTACGAGCAGTACTTC. It specifies CASSLDRQSSYEQYF.

In its sample, this clonotype was seen a few times. This chain joins TRBV7-2 and TRBJ2-7, with D unresolved. The CDR3 is 11 residues long. Looked up from germline, CDR1 is SGHTA and CDR2 is FQGNSA. The ends were cut back, 5 bases at V and 1 base at J, with 3 bases in the middle. The CDR3, as DNA: TGTGCCAGCAGCAAGTCCTACGAGCAGTACTTC. This gives the protein CASSKSYEQYF.

This clonotype was detected a few times. The rearrangement links TRBV28 to TRBJ2-1; no clear D gene. Germline loops: CDR1 MDHEN, CDR2 SYDVKM. The CDR3 has 15 amino acids. Trimming shortened V by 3 bases and J by 8 bases, and 17 bases separated the two germline ends. CDR3 amino acids: CASSLSEPLVDEQFF. In DNA, the CDR3 is TGTGCCAGCAGTTTGTCCGAACCCCTGGTCGATGAGCAGTTCTTC.

This chain's CDR3 is CSALSGSSYNEQYF. The DNA of the CDR3 is TGCAGTGCTCTTAGCGGGAGCTCCTACAATGAGCAGTACTTC. The chain recombines TRBV20-1 with TRBJ2-1, with 9 bases matching TRBD2. TRBJ2-7 explains the end of the DNA better; the J call may be wrong. Germline V gives CDR1 DFQATT, CDR2 SNEGSKA (reference sequence). CDR3 length: 14 residues.

In DNA, the CDR3 is TGCGCCAGCAGCTTGGCGGCGCGGGAGGGCCTGAATGAGCAGTTCTTC. This codes for CASSLAAREGLNEQFF. This chain joins TRBV5-1 and TRBJ2-1; 9 bases match TRBD2. Germline V lookup: CDR1 SGHRS, CDR2 YFSETQ. The CDR3 runs to 16 residues. Trimming cost V 0 bases and J 7 bases; bases outside gene matches: 8.

The chain uses TRBV6-1 and TRBJ1-1, with 7 positions matching TRBD1. V lost 6 bases, J lost 5 bases, and 6 bases stayed unmatched. This CDR3 is built from 13 residues. Germline V gene lookup returns CDR1 MNHNS and CDR2 SASEGT. The CDR3 bases are TGTGCCAGCAGCGTTACAGGGGTTACTGAAGCTTTCTTT. Translated, it gives CASSVTGVTEAFF.

This clonotype was counted a few times. The V call is TRBV7-6, the J call TRBJ2-7; D may be TRBD2 (5 bases). The CDR3 totals 16 residues. Trimming shortened V by 1 base and J by 6 bases, and 19 bases separated the two germline ends. Per germline, CDR1 SGHVS and CDR2 FNYEAQ. The chain's CDR3 is CASSLDRRVAGSEQYF. The CDR3 DNA sequence: TGTGCCAGCAGCTTAGATAGGCGAGTGGCTGGGAGCGAGCAGTACTTC.

This clonotype has at least ten counts. The rearrangement uses TRBV4-3 and TRBJ1-1; D is ambiguous. Germline CDR1 reads LGHNA; CDR2 reads YSLEER. There are 14 residues in the CDR3. The V and J ends lost 4 bases and 2 bases respectively, with 11 bases between them. The CDR3 DNA reads as TGCGCCAGCAGCCGTGGTGGCAGAAACACTGAAGCTTTCTTT. It specifies CASSRGGRNTEAFF.

V and J are TRBV9 and TRBJ1-5, with a possible D match to TRBD1 (5 bases). This CDR3 contains 13 residues. V dropped 0 bases and J dropped 6 bases, with 7 bases sitting between them. The germline V gene has CDR1 SGDLS and CDR2 YYNGEE. The CDR3: CASSVEGRQPQHF. The DNA of the CDR3 is TGTGCCAGCAGCGTAGAGGGGCGTCAGCCCCAGCATTTT.

The chain carries TRBV5-1 and TRBJ2-1; 8 bases map to TRBD2. CDR3 size: 15 residues. Germline V gene lookup returns CDR1 SGHRS and CDR2 YFSETQ. After removal of 1 base from V and 7 bases from J, the junction contained 7 bases not matched to a gene. The CDR3 DNA reads as TGCGCCAGCAGCTTGAGCTGGGCGGGGGGAAATGAGCAGTTCTTC. This encodes CASSLSWAGGNEQFF. The complete variable domain, with remaining parts taken from reference TRBV5-1 and TRBJ2-1, reads KAGVTQTPRYLIKTRGQQVTLSCSPISGHRSVSWYQQTPGQGLQFLFEYFSETQRNKGNFPGRFSGRQFSNSRSEMNVSTLELGDSALYLCASSLSWAGGNEQFFGPGTRLTVL.

This rearrangement joins TRBV27 to TRBJ2-3; no clear D. CDR3 length equals 14 residues. V was pared by 6 bases and J by 2 bases, with 12 bases between. Germline CDR1 and CDR2: MNHEY and SMNVEV (reference sequence). The CDR3 nucleotides are TGTGCCAGCAGGGCGCTAGGGCTCACAGATACGCAGTATTTT. Amino acid sequence: CASRALGLTDTQYF.

The chain uses TRBV5-1 and TRBJ1-1; D is unclear. V was shortened by 3 bases and J by 2 bases, with 11 bases between the two germline ends. Germline values: CDR1 SGHRS, CDR2 YFSETQ. This CDR3 spans 14 amino acids. This CDR3 reads CASSSDGRNTEAFF. In DNA form, the CDR3 reads TGCGCCAGCAGCTCCGACGGGAGAAACACTGAAGCTTTCTTT. Based on the CDR3 plus reference TRBV5-1 and TRBJ1-1, the full variable domain is KAGVTQTPRYLIKTRGQQVTLSCSPISGHRSVSWYQQTPGQGLQFLFEYFSETQRNKGNFPGRFSGRQFSNSRSEMNVSTLELGDSALYLCASSSDGRNTEAFFGQGTRLTVV.

This clonotype was seen at least ten times. V is TRBV12-3 or TRBV12-4 and J is TRBJ2-1, with TRBD2 identical over 8 bases. Trimming at V came to 4 bases and at J to 8 bases, leaving 10 bases not matched to a gene. CDR3 size: 15 residues. CDR3 coding DNA: TGTGCCAGCAGTTACGGGACTAGAGCAATCGATGAGCAGTTCTTC. Its translation is CASSYGTRAIDEQFF.

This chain joins TRBV30 and TRBJ2-7; 9 bases are shared with TRBD2. The CDR3 has 11 amino acids. Per germline, CDR1 GTSNPN and CDR2 SVGIG (reference sequence). The junction had 1 base not matched to a gene; V was cut back by 8 bases and J by 2 bases. The CDR3 nucleotides are TGTGCCGCTAGCGGGACCTACGAGCAGTACTTC. It codes for CAASGTYEQYF.

The chain combines TRBV20-1 with TRBJ1-5; TRBD1 aligns across 8 bases. The V gene's germline CDR1 is DFQATT and CDR2 SNEGSKA (reference sequence). The CDR3 length is 14 residues. Unmatched junction bases numbered 7, after V lost 2 bases and J lost 7 bases. This chain's CDR3 is CSARTRTGKQPQHF. The CDR3, as DNA: TGCAGTGCTAGAACCAGGACAGGGAAACAGCCCCAGCATTTT.

This clonotype was observed a handful of times. Compared with germline, one end of the junction differs, possibly owing to a read error. The chain uses TRBV2 and TRBJ2-7; 8 bases are shared with TRBD1. The length of the CDR3 is 16 residues. Germline-derived CDR1 and CDR2 are SNHLY and FYNNEI. CDR3 amino acids: CATSGGQAYSLYEQYF. The CDR3 nucleotides read TGTGCCACCAGTGGGGGACAGGCCTACTCCCTCTACGAGCAGTACTTC.

The gene calls are TRBV4-1 and TRBJ2-3; 11 bases fit TRBD2. J was trimmed by 2 bases and V by 6 bases; bases with no gene match: 19. This CDR3 spans 20 amino acids. CDR1 and CDR2 from the germline V gene are MGHRA and YSYEKL. The CDR3 nucleotides read TGCGCCAGCAGACAGCCGGTGGTAGCGGGGGGGCGGGGTGACACAGATACGCAGTATTTT. Amino acid sequence: CASRQPVVAGGRGDTDTQYF.

This clonotype was found a few times. The CDR3 bases are TGTGCCAGCAGCTTGACAGACTCCTATAATTCACCCCTCCACTTT. Amino acid sequence: CASSLTDSYNSPLHF. The V and J genes are TRBV7-6 and TRBJ1-6, with D maybe TRBD1 (5 bases). Trimming stripped 3 bases from V and 0 bases from J, with 6 bases between. Germline loops: CDR1 SGHVS, CDR2 FNYEAQ. This CDR3 has 15 amino acids.

This clonotype appeared a few times. The rearrangement uses TRBV28 and TRBJ2-5; D gene uncertain. The CDR3 sequence is 15 residues long. V lost 2 bases to trimming and J lost 11 bases, with 21 bases between them. The V gene's germline CDR1 is MDHEN and CDR2 SYDVKM. This chain's CDR3 is CASSLKLGNYNEQYF. The CDR3 region has the DNA TGTGCCAGCAGTTTAAAATTGGGAAACTACAATGAGCAGTACTTC. The variable domain in full, with the rest retrieved from reference TRBV28 and TRBJ2-5, is DVKVTQSSRYLVKRTGEKVFLECVQDMDHENMFWYRQDPGLGLRLIYFSYDVKMKEKGDIPEGYSVSREKKERFSLILESASTNQTSMYLCASSLKLGNYNEQYFGPGTRLLVL.

The chain is built from TRBV12-3 or TRBV12-4 and TRBJ2-2; no clear D gene. CDR3 length equals 16 residues. The V and J ends lost 2 bases and 3 bases respectively, with 13 bases between them. CDR3 sequence reads: CASSLSPFWDTGELFF. The CDR3 DNA is TGTGCCAGCAGTTTAAGCCCGTTCTGGGACACCGGGGAGCTGTTTTTT.

The chain joins TRBV20-1 to TRBJ1-4; D unclear. From germline, CDR1 is DFQATT and CDR2 SNEGSKA (reference sequence). The V gene lost 0 bases and the J gene lost 0 bases, with 11 bases spanning the gap. The CDR3 sequence is 16 residues long. Here the CDR3 DNA reads TGCAGTGCTAGAGATATTTATGACACAACTAATGAAAAACTGTTTTTT. Amino acids: CSARDIYDTTNEKLFF.